These 18 T cell receptor beta chains were sequenced from one sample in a study of human T cells and chemical hapten exposure. Indicated time point: pre-sensitization, week 0. Documented treatment: therapeutic diphenylcyclopropenone sensitization with weekly scalp DPC. TCRdb reanalysed the RACE reads using MiXCR and keeps one entry per CDR3 protein. Of 150,000 to 200,000 distinct CDR3 sequences listed, 25% to 30% are singletons. The source material was whole blood, sampled in connection with sensitization to the hapten diphenylcyclopropenone (DPC). The receptors come from a woman aged 30 to 39 with alopecia areata. Some clones in this sample may be carry-over from other donors' samples.

This clonotype was recorded a few times. This chain joins TRBV15 and TRBJ1-1, with TRBD1 matching over 8 bases. V lost 1 base to trimming and J lost 6 bases; unmatched junction nucleotides: 4. The CDR3 totals 14 residues. CDR1 and CDR2 from the germline V gene are LNHNV and YYDKDF (reference sequence). The CDR3 spells CATSRGGQAAEAFF. For the CDR3, the DNA is TGTGCCACCAGCAGAGGGGGACAGGCGGCTGAAGCTTTCTTT.

This chain uses TRBV5-1 with TRBJ2-5; D is unclear. Germline V gives CDR1 SGHRS, CDR2 YFSETQ. This CDR3 has 13 residues. V was cut by 0 bases and J by 2 bases, with 5 bases left in between. This chain's CDR3 is CASSLVQQETQYF. For the CDR3, the DNA is TGCGCCAGCAGCTTGGTTCAGCAAGAGACCCAGTACTTC.

This clonotype has more than one count but fewer than ten. The rearrangement links TRBV28 to TRBJ1-2; the D is unclear. V lost 5 bases, J lost 2 bases, and 18 bases lay in between. CDR3 length: 16 residues. Germline V gene data show CDR1 as MDHEN and CDR2 as SYDVKM. CDR3 region: CASSPPREALNYGYTF. As DNA, the CDR3 is TGTGCCAGCAGTCCTCCGAGGGAGGCGCTCAACTATGGCTACACCTTC.

The rearrangement joins TRBV10-3 to TRBJ2-1; D is possibly TRBD2 (6 bases). Germline CDR1 reads ENHRY; CDR2 reads SYGVKD. Trimming took 6 bases from V and 7 from J, leaving 16 bases between them. The CDR3 loop spans 14 amino acids. CDR3 DNA sequence: TGTGCCATCAGGCAAGAAGTGGGGACTAATGAGCAGTTCTTC. Protein: CAIRQEVGTNEQFF.

The chain has TRBV7-2 and TRBJ1-6, with D uncertain. CDR1 is SGHTA and CDR2 is FQGNSA in the germline V gene. V was shortened by 1 base and J by 2 bases, with 9 bases between the two germline ends. The CDR3 is 16 residues long. CDR3 nucleotides: TGTGCCAGCAGCTTAGACGCCGGGACCTATAATTCACCCCTCCACTTT. Amino acids: CASSLDAGTYNSPLHF.

This clonotype was observed at least ten times. For the CDR3, the DNA is TGTGCCATCGGGGGCGAAGGGAGCCGTCAGTTCTTC. Translating it yields CAIGGEGSRQFF. J is TRBJ2-1 and V is TRBV10-3; TRBD1 might be the D (6 bases). CDR1 is ENHRY and CDR2 is SYGVKD in the germline V gene. This CDR3 is 12 amino acids long. The V gene lost 8 bases and the J gene lost 13 bases, with 18 bases spanning the gap.

The CDR3 reads CASSQTGAGDLYEQYF. CDR3 coding DNA: TGCGCCAGCAGCCAAACCGGAGCGGGAGATTTGTACGAGCAGTACTTC. The chain couples TRBV4-3 to TRBJ2-7, with TRBD2 matching 8 bases. Germline values: CDR1 LGHNA, CDR2 YSLEER. The length of the CDR3 is 16 residues. V lost 2 bases, J lost 4 bases, and 10 bases stayed unmatched.

This clonotype was detected only a few times. CDR3 region: CAWSKAGGPSGELFF. CDR3 nucleotides: TGTGCCTGGAGTAAAGCGGGAGGGCCGAGCGGGGAGCTGTTTTTT. The chain combines TRBV30 with TRBJ2-2; 10 nucleotides align to TRBD2. In germline, CDR1 is GTSNPN, CDR2 SVGIG (reference sequence). CDR3 size: 15 residues. V shed 2 bases, J shed 7 bases, and the junction held 7 bases outside the gene matches.

This clonotype was detected a few times. The V call is TRBV20-1, the J call TRBJ2-7; D possibly corresponds to TRBD2 (6 bases). Trimming pared 7 bases from V and 5 bases from J, leaving 21 bases between. Looked up from germline, CDR1 is DFQATT and CDR2 is SNEGSKA (reference sequence). The CDR3 loop spans 14 amino acids. CDR3 sequence (DNA): TGCAGTGTCCCTCTAGCGATACCTGCAAACGAGCAGTACTTC. Protein: CSVPLAIPANEQYF.

The chain uses TRBV28 and TRBJ1-5; D perhaps matches TRBD1 (5 bases). The V gene lost 5 bases and the J gene lost 1 base, with 12 bases spanning the gap. CDR1 is MDHEN, CDR2 SYDVKM, per germline. There are 15 residues in the CDR3. The CDR3 nucleotides are TGTGCCAGCAGTGAAACCCCAGGGAGCAATCAGCCCCAGCATTTT. Its protein product is CASSETPGSNQPQHF.

This clonotype occurred many times. The J gene is TRBJ2-5, the V gene TRBV28; tentative D call: TRBD1 (6 bases). CDR3 length: 12 amino acids. Germline V gene data show CDR1 as MDHEN and CDR2 as SYDVKM. V lost 11 bases and J lost 4, with 14 bases in between. As DNA, the CDR3 is TGTGCCGGTTCCAGGGGAAGAGAGACCCAGTACTTC. This encodes CAGSRGRETQYF. The full variable domain, with the rest looked up from reference TRBV28 and TRBJ2-5, is DVKVTQSSRYLVKRTGEKVFLECVQDMDHENMFWYRQDPGLGLRLIYFSYDVKMKEKGDIPEGYSVSREKKERFSLILESASTNQTSMYLCAGSRGRETQYFGPGTRLLVL.

The chain's CDR3 is CASGSSGEYYEQYF. In DNA form, the CDR3 reads TGTGCCAGCGGTTCCAGCGGAGAGTACTACGAGCAGTACTTC. The V call is TRBV28, the J call TRBJ2-7, with D perhaps matching TRBD2 (5 bases). CDR1 and CDR2 from the germline V gene are MDHEN and SYDVKM. The CDR3 length is 14 residues. The germline V and J ends were trimmed by 8 bases and 3 bases, with 17 bases remaining between them.

V gene TRBV7-9 combines with J gene TRBJ1-1, with D perhaps matching TRBD1 (5 bases). From germline, CDR1 is SEHNR and CDR2 FQNEAQ (reference sequence). The CDR3 contains 15 residues. V lost 7 bases and J lost 4, with 19 bases in between. CDR3 DNA sequence: TGTGCCAGCAACACATTGTGGGGCCTAGGCACTGAAGCTTTCTTT. This codes for CASNTLWGLGTEAFF. Looking up the rest from reference TRBV7-9 and TRBJ1-1 gives the full variable domain: DTGVSQNPRHKITKRGQNVTFRCDPISEHNRLYWYRQTLGQGPEFLTYFQNEAQLEKSRLLSDRFSAERPKGSFSTLEIQRTEQGDSAMYLCASNTLWGLGTEAFFGQGTRLTVV.

This clonotype was counted between two and nine times. V is TRBV28 and J is TRBJ2-7; 8 bases fit TRBD2. CDR1 MDHEN and CDR2 SYDVKM come from the germline V gene. The CDR3 extends over 14 amino acids. J was trimmed by 1 base and V by 7 bases; bases with no gene match: 6. The CDR3 sequence is CASIPGTRSYEQYF. CDR3 bases: TGTGCCAGCATACCCGGGACTAGGTCCTACGAGCAGTACTTC. Variable domain in full (rest from reference TRBV28 and TRBJ2-7): DVKVTQSSRYLVKRTGEKVFLECVQDMDHENMFWYRQDPGLGLRLIYFSYDVKMKEKGDIPEGYSVSREKKERFSLILESASTNQTSMYLCASIPGTRSYEQYFGPGTRLTVT.

V and J are TRBV5-5 and TRBJ2-7; D might be TRBD1 or TRBD2, each matching 5 bases. CDR1 and CDR2 from the germline V gene are SGHKS and YYEKEE (reference sequence). The CDR3 length is 16 residues. V was clipped by 4 bases and J by 1 base, with 18 bases between them. The CDR3 is CASSRGPGTASYEQYF. CDR3 nucleotides: TGTGCCAGCAGCCGCGGACCCGGGACCGCGTCCTACGAGCAGTACTTC. The whole variable domain, remainder taken from reference TRBV5-5 and TRBJ2-7, is DAGVTQSPTHLIKTRGQQVTLRCSPISGHKSVSWYQQVLGQGPQFIFQYYEKEERGRGNFPDRFSARQFPNYSSELNVNALLLGDSALYLCASSRGPGTASYEQYFGPGTRLTVT.

The CDR3 here is CASSPLGSSTDTQYF. In nucleotides, the CDR3 is TGCGCCAGCAGCCCTTTGGGGTCTAGCACAGATACGCAGTATTTT. The rearrangement links TRBV5-1 to TRBJ2-3; no firm D call. The germline V gene encodes CDR1 SGHRS and CDR2 YFSETQ. The CDR3 sequence is 15 residues long. The V and J ends lost 4 bases and 0 bases respectively, with 12 bases between them.

The DNA of the CDR3 is TGTGCCAGCAGCCCCCACCTGGGACAGGGAGGCGAGCAGTACTTC. Translation: CASSPHLGQGGEQYF. This rearrangement joins TRBV7-9 to TRBJ2-7; 9 nucleotides line up with TRBD1. The ends lost 5 bases at V and 6 bases at J; junction bases unmatched: 11. This CDR3 contains 15 residues. CDR1 and CDR2 from the germline V gene are SEHNR and FQNEAQ (reference sequence).

The V and J genes are TRBV28 and TRBJ2-1; a weak D match, TRBD2 (5 bases). The CDR3 length is 13 residues. Deletions cut 6 bases from V and 9 bases from J, with 15 bases between. The germline V gene has CDR1 MDHEN and CDR2 SYDVKM. The CDR3 nucleotides read TGTGCCAGCAGCTTGTTCCTAGCTGCTGAGCAGTTCTTC. This gives the protein CASSLFLAAEQFF.